A selection of T cell receptor beta chains follows, all from one sample in a study of regulatory T cells in long-lasting Graves disease. TCRdb recomputed calls from the multiplex PCR reads with MiXCR, one row per CDR3 protein. Found here are hundreds of thousands of distinct CDR3 sequences, around 20% of them singletons; the top ten hold about 8.3%. The sequenced sample was peripheral blood mononuclear cells (PBMCs), obtained when the disease was refractory, from a patient treated with antithyroid drugs. Receptors were obtained from a female donor with Graves disease. Each CDR3 is given with its conserved first and last residue. Each record gives: V gene, D gene, clone size, J gene, CDR3 DNA, CDR3 protein. A D gene is named only where the DNA matches it firmly. Clone size, where shown, is once, few, many, or a class for clones that have expanded.

V gene: TRBV7-2; D gene: NA; clone size: NA; J gene: TRBJ2-1; CDR3 DNA: TGTGCCAGCAGCTCGACTAGGGGAGCTCGAAAAAACAATGAGCAGTTCTTC; CDR3 protein: CASSSTRGARKNNEQFF
V gene: TRBV28; D gene: TRBD1; clone size: many; J gene: TRBJ2-5; CDR3 DNA: TGTGCCAGCAGTACTCCCACAGGGGGCGGGGAGACCCAGTACTTC; CDR3 protein: CASSTPTGGGETQYF
V gene: TRBV20-1; D gene: TRBD2; clone size: many; J gene: TRBJ2-7; CDR3 DNA: TGCAGTGCACCCCCGGAGCTAGCGGGATCTTACGAGCAGTACTTC; CDR3 protein: CSAPPELAGSYEQYF
V gene: TRBV7-2; D gene: NA; clone size: few; J gene: TRBJ2-5; CDR3 DNA: TGTGCCAGCAGCCGCGCCGGGGGGACCCAGTACTTC; CDR3 protein: CASSRAGGTQYF
V gene: TRBV6-2/TRBV6-3; D gene: TRBD1; clone size: many; J gene: TRBJ2-7; CDR3 DNA: TGTGCCAGCAGTTATCAAGGGACAGGGGTCTCCTACGAGCAGTACTTC; CDR3 protein: CASSYQGTGVSYEQYF
V gene: TRBV6-5; D gene: NA; clone size: many; J gene: TRBJ1-4; CDR3 DNA: TGTGCCAGCAGTTACAGGGGCCGCGAGGAAAAACTGTTTTTT; CDR3 protein: CASSYRGREEKLFF
V gene: TRBV5-1; D gene: NA; clone size: NA; J gene: TRBJ1-2; CDR3 DNA: TGCGCCAGCAGCCCTCTCCGCACCTATGGCTACACCTTC; CDR3 protein: CASSPLRTYGYTF
V gene: TRBV28; D gene: NA; clone size: many; J gene: TRBJ2-2; CDR3 DNA: TGTGCCAGCACTGCATATTCCGGGGAGCTGTTTTTT; CDR3 protein: CASTAYSGELFF
V gene: TRBV11-1; D gene: NA; clone size: few; J gene: TRBJ2-6; CDR3 DNA: TGTGCCACCCAAACGGCGGGGGCCAACGTCCTGACTTTC; CDR3 protein: CATQTAGANVLTF
V gene: TRBV6-5; D gene: NA; clone size: few; J gene: TRBJ2-7; CDR3 DNA: TGTGCCAGCAGTTACTTGGAAGGGCTAGGGGAGCAGTACTTC; CDR3 protein: CASSYLEGLGEQYF
V gene: TRBV6-1; D gene: NA; clone size: NA; J gene: TRBJ1-5; CDR3 DNA: TGTGCCAGCCGCGACATGCCGGGAAATCAGCCCCAGCATTTT; CDR3 protein: CASRDMPGNQPQHF
V gene: TRBV7-9; D gene: NA; clone size: many; J gene: TRBJ2-5; CDR3 DNA: TGTGCCAGCAGCTCGCAAGAGGATGGTTGGCAAGAGACCCAGTACTTC; CDR3 protein: CASSSQEDGWQETQYF
V gene: TRBV18; D gene: NA; clone size: few; J gene: TRBJ1-1; CDR3 DNA: TGTGCCAGCTCAATCTCTATACGGGCACAGGGGAACACTGAAGCTTTCTTT; CDR3 protein: CASSISIRAQGNTEAFF
V gene: TRBV6-1; D gene: TRBD1; clone size: NA; J gene: TRBJ2-1; CDR3 DNA: TGTGCCAGCAGCCCCGGGACAGGGAGATTAGTGGGCAATGAGCAGTTCTTC; CDR3 protein: CASSPGTGRLVGNEQFF
V gene: TRBV29-1; D gene: TRBD2; clone size: many; J gene: TRBJ2-7; CDR3 DNA: TGCAGCGTTGAGGGGACTAGCGGAGAGTACGAGCAGTACTTC; CDR3 protein: CSVEGTSGEYEQYF
V gene: TRBV27; D gene: TRBD2; clone size: many; J gene: TRBJ2-7; CDR3 DNA: TGTGCCAGCAGTCGGACTAGGTGGGAGCAGTACTTC; CDR3 protein: CASSRTRWEQYF
V gene: TRBV7-9; D gene: NA; clone size: many; J gene: TRBJ2-5; CDR3 DNA: TGTGCCAGCAGCTTATACGACAGTGGGACTGGGACCCAGTACTTC; CDR3 protein: CASSLYDSGTGTQYF